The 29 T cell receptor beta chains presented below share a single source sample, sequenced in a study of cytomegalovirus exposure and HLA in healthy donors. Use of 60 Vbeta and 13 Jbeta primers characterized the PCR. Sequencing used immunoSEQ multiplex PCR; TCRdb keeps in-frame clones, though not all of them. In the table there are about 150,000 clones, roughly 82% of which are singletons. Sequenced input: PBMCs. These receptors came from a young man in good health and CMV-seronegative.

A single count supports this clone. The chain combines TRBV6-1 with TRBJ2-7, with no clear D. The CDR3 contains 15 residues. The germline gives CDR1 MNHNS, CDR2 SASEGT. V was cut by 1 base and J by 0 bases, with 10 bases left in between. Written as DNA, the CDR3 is TGTGCCAGCAGTGAAGGGGTCAGGCTCTCCTACGAGCAGTACTTC. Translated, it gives CASSEGVRLSYEQYF.

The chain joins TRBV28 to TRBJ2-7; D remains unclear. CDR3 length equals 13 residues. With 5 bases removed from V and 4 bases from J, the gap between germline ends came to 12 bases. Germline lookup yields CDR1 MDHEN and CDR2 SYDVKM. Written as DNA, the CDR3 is TGTGCCAGCAGTCCACCCGCGACATACGAGCAGTACTTC. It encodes CASSPPATYEQYF.

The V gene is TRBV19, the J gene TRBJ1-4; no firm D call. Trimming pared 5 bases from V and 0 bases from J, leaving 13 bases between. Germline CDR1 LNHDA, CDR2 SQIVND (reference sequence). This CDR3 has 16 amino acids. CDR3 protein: CASSVDGRATNEKLFF. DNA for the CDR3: TGTGCCAGTAGTGTGGACGGGAGGGCAACTAATGAAAAACTGTTTTTT.

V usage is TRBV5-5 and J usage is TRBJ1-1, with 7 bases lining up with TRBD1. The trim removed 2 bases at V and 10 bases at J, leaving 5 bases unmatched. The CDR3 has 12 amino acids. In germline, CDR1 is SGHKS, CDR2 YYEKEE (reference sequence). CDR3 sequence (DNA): TGTGCCAGCAGCTTCCCGACAGGGCGAGCTTTCTTT. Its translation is CASSFPTGRAFF.

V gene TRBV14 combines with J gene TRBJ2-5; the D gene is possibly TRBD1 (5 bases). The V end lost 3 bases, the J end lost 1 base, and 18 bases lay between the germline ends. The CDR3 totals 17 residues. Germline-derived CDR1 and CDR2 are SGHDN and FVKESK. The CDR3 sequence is CASSHLGPDSTQETQYF. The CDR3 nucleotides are TGTGCCAGCAGCCATTTGGGCCCAGACAGCACCCAAGAGACCCAGTACTTC.

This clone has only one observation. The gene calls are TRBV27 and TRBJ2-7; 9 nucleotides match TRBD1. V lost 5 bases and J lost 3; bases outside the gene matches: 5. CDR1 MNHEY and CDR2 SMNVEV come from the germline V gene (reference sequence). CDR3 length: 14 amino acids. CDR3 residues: CASSAGTGIYEQYF. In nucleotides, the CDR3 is TGTGCCAGCAGTGCCGGGACAGGGATCTACGAGCAGTACTTC.

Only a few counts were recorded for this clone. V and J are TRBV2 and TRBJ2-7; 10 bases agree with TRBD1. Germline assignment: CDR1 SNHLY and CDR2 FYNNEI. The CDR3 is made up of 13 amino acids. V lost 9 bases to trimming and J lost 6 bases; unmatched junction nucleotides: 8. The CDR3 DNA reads TGTGCCAGTGTGACAGGGGGCTTCGGCGAGCAGTACTTC. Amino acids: CASVTGGFGEQYF.

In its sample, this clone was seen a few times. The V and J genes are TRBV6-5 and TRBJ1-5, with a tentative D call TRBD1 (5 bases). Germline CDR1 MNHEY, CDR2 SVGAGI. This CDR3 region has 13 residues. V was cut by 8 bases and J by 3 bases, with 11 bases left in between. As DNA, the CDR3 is TGTGCCAGCCACCACAGGTCCAATCAGCCCCAGCATTTT. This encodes CASHHRSNQPQHF.

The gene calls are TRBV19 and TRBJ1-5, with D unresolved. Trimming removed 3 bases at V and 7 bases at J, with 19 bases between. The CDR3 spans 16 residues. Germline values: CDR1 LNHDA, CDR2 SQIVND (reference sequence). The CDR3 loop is CASSMPGSPAAQPQHF. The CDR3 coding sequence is TGTGCCAGTAGTATGCCCGGGTCCCCGGCCGCACAGCCCCAGCATTTT.

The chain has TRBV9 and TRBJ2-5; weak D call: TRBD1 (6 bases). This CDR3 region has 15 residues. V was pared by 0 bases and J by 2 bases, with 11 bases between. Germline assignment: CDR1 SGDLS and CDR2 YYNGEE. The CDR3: CASSVGGGRQETQYF. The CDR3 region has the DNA TGTGCCAGCAGCGTAGGAGGGGGAAGGCAAGAGACCCAGTACTTC.

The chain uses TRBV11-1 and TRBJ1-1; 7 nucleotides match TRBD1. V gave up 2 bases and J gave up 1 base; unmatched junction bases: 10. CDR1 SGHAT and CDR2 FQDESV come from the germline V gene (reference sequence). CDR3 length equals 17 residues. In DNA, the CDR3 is TGTGCCAGCAGCTTACTCCACCCCGGGACAGCGAACACTGAAGCTTTCTTT. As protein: CASSLLHPGTANTEAFF.

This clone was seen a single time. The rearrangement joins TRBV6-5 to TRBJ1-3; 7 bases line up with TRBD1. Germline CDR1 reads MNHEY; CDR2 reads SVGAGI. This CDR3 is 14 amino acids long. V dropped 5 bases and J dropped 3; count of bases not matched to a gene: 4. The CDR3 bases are TGTGCCAGCAGTGAACACAGGGGTGGAAACACCATATATTTT. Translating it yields CASSEHRGGNTIYF.

CDR3 DNA sequence: TGTGCCAGCCGAAGCCCTTTGAGCTCTGGAAACACCATATATTTT. Translated: CASRSPLSSGNTIYF. V and J are TRBV27 and TRBJ1-3; D gene uncertain. Germline assignment: CDR1 MNHEY and CDR2 SMNVEV (reference sequence). V was shortened by 8 bases and J by 0 bases, with 14 bases between the two germline ends. The CDR3 runs 15 residues.

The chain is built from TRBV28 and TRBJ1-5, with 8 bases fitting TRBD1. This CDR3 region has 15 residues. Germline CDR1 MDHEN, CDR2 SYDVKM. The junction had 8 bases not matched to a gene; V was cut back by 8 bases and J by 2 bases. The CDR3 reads CASYYNRGGNQPQHF. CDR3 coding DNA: TGTGCCAGCTATTATAACAGGGGGGGCAATCAGCCCCAGCATTTT.

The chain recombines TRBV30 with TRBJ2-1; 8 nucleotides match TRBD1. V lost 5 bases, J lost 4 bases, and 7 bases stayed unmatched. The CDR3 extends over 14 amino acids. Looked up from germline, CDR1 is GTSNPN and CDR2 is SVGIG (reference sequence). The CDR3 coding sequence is TGTGCCTGGGCCCGGGACAGGCTATACAATGAGCAGTTCTTC. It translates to CAWARDRLYNEQFF.

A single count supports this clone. CDR3 sequence: CASTIPGLPEQFF. CDR3 DNA: TGTGCCAGCACCATACCGGGGTTACCCGAGCAGTTCTTC. J is TRBJ2-1 and V is TRBV28, with D possibly TRBD2 on 5 matching bases. The length of the CDR3 is 13 residues. With 7 bases removed from V and 10 bases from J, the gap between germline ends came to 17 bases. CDR1 is MDHEN and CDR2 is SYDVKM in the germline V gene.

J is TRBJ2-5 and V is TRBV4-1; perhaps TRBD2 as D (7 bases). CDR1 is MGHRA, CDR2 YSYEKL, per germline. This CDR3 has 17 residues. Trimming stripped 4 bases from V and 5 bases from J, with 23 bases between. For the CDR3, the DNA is TGCGCCAGCAGCCCCAGGGGCGGGGGCGGGAGTGGCGAGACCCAGTACTTC. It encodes CASSPRGGGGSGETQYF.

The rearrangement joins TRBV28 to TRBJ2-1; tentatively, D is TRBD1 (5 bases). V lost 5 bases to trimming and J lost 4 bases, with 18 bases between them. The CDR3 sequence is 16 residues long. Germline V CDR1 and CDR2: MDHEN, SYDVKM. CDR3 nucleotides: TGTGCCAGCAGTGTGAAAGGGGCCCTCGTATACAATGAGCAGTTCTTC. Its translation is CASSVKGALVYNEQFF.

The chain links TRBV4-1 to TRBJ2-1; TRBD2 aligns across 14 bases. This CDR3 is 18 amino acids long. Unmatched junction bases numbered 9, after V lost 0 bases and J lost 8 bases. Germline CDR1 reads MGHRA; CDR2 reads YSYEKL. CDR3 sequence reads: CASSQDFGLAGGFHEQFF. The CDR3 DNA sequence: TGCGCCAGCAGCCAAGATTTCGGACTAGCGGGGGGTTTCCATGAGCAGTTCTTC.

The CDR3 DNA sequence: TGCGCCAGCAGCTTGGTTGGAGGGGAAAAACTGTTTTTT. This encodes CASSLVGGEKLFF. The chain employs TRBV5-1 and TRBJ1-4, with unresolved D. Germline lookup yields CDR1 SGHRS and CDR2 YFSETQ. The V end was cut by 0 bases, the J end by 8 bases, with 8 bases between. This CDR3 spans 13 amino acids.

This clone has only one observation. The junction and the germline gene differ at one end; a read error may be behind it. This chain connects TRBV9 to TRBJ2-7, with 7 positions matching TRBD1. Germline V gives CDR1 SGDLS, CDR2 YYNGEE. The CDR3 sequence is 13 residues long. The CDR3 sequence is CAGSPWDSNEQYF. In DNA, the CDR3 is TGTGCCGGCAGCCCCTGGGACAGTAACGAGCAGTACTTC.

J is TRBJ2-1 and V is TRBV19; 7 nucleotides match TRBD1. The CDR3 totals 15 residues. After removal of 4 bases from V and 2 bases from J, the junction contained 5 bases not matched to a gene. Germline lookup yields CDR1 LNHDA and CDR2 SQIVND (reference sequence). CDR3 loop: CASSTTGTAYNEQFF. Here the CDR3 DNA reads TGTGCCAGTAGTACCACCGGGACAGCCTACAATGAGCAGTTCTTC.

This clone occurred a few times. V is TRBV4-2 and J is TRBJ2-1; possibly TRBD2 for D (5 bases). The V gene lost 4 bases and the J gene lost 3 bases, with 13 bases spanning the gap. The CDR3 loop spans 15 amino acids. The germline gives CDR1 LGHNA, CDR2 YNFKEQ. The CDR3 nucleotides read TGTGCCAGCAGCCCCGGACTCTCAAACTACAATGAGCAGTTCTTC. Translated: CASSPGLSNYNEQFF.

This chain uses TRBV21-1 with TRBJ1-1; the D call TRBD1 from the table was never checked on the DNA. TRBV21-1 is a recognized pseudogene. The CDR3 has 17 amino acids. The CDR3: CASRFTIRSGGDRGAFF. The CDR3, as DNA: TGTGCCAGCAGATTCACGATCAGGTCGGGTGGGGACAGGGGAGCTTTCTTT.

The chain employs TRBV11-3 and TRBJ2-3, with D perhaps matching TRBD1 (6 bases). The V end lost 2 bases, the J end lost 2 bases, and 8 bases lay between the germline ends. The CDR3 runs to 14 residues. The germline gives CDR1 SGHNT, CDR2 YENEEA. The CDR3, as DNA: TGTGCCAGCAGCTTAAAGGGGGACACAGATACGCAGTATTTT. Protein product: CASSLKGDTDTQYF.

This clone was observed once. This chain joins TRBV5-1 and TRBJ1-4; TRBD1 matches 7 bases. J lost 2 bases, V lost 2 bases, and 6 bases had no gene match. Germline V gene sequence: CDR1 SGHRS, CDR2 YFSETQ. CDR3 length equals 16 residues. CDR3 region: CASSFGTGATNEKLFF. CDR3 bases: TGCGCCAGCAGCTTTGGTACAGGGGCCACTAATGAAAAACTGTTTTTT.

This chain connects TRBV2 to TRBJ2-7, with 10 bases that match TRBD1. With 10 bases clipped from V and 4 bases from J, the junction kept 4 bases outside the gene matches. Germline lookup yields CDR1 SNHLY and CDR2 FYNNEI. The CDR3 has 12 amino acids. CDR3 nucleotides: TGTGCCACAGACAGGGGGCAGTACGAGCAGTACTTC. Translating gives CATDRGQYEQYF. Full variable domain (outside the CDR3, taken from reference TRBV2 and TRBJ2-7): EPEVTQTPSHQVTQMGQEVILRCVPISNHLYFYWYRQILGQKVEFLVSFYNNEISEKSEIFDDQFSVERPDGSNFTLKIRSTKLEDSAMYFCATDRGQYEQYFGPGTRLTVT.

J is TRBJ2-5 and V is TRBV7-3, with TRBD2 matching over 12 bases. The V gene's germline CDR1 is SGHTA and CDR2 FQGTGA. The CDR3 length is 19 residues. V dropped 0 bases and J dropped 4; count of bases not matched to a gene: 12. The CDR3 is CASSLTPPPTTSGGETQYF. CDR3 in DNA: TGTGCCAGCAGCTTAACTCCCCCCCCGACGACTAGCGGGGGAGAGACCCAGTACTTC.

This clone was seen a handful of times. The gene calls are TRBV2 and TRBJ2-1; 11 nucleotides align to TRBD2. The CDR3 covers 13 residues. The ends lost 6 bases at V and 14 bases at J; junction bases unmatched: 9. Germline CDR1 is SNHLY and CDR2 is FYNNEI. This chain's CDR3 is CASRSSGRAEEFF. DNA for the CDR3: TGTGCCAGCAGGAGTAGCGGGAGGGCCGAGGAGTTCTTC. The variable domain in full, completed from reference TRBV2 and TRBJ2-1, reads EPEVTQTPSHQVTQMGQEVILRCVPISNHLYFYWYRQILGQKVEFLVSFYNNEISEKSEIFDDQFSVERPDGSNFTLKIRSTKLEDSAMYFCASRSSGRAEEFFGPGTRLTVL.